Presented here are 9 T cell receptor beta chains from one specimen sequenced in a study of shared clonotypes between healthy human individuals. Sequencing was performed with immunoSEQ multiplex PCR; in TCRdb, only in-frame clones are kept and a portion is missing. The sample has roughly 2 million clones; more than 90% are singletons. What was sequenced was naive CD4+ T cells sorted from blood. Subset here: CD45RA+ positively selected. The source of these receptors is a young man in good health.

The CDR3 spells CASSPLKGRSYNEQFF. CDR3 coding DNA: TGTGCCAGCAGCCCCCTAAAGGGGCGCTCCTACAATGAGCAGTTCTTC. The chain employs TRBV7-9 and TRBJ2-1; perhaps TRBD1 as D (5 bases). CDR3 length equals 16 residues. Germline loops: CDR1 SEHNR, CDR2 FQNEAQ (reference sequence). The V end was cut by 5 bases, the J end by 0 bases, with 14 bases between.

V and J are TRBV5-5 and TRBJ2-7; 8 bases fit TRBD2. Trimming took 4 bases from V and 4 from J; bases not matched to a gene: 7. Germline CDR1 and CDR2: SGHKS and YYEKEE (reference sequence). The CDR3 sequence is 14 residues long. In DNA, the CDR3 is TGTGCCAGCAGCGTGACTAGCGCGGTTTACGAGCAGTACTTC. Translated, it gives CASSVTSAVYEQYF.

J is TRBJ2-7 and V is TRBV6-5; tentatively, D is TRBD1 (6 bases). Between the trimmed V and J ends, which lost 4 bases and 1 base, there was a span of 14 bases. The germline CDR1 and CDR2 sequences are MNHEY and SVGAGI. The CDR3 covers 15 residues. This CDR3 reads CASSFGTPGSYEQYF. Here the CDR3 DNA reads TGTGCCAGCAGTTTCGGGACACCTGGTTCCTACGAGCAGTACTTC.

V and J are TRBV4-2 and TRBJ2-1; TRBD2 agrees at 13 bases. CDR1 and CDR2 from the germline V gene are LGHNA and YNFKEQ. After removal of 3 bases from V and 5 bases from J, the junction contained 4 bases not matched to a gene. The length of the CDR3 is 16 residues. Here the CDR3 reads CASSHQLAGGHNEQFF. CDR3 in DNA: TGTGCCAGCAGCCATCAACTAGCGGGGGGGCACAATGAGCAGTTCTTC.

This chain uses TRBV11-3 with TRBJ2-5; no definite D call. The CDR3 sequence is 13 residues long. Between the trimmed V and J ends, which lost 3 bases and 2 bases, there was a span of 7 bases. Germline CDR1 and CDR2: SGHNT and YENEEA. CDR3 sequence: CASSFGRQETQYF. The CDR3 nucleotides read TGTGCCAGCAGCTTCGGACGACAAGAGACCCAGTACTTC.

This chain uses TRBV14 with TRBJ2-7; 7 bases match TRBD2. With V trimmed by 3 bases and J by 3 bases, 11 bases remained unmatched. The CDR3 totals 16 residues. Germline CDR1 and CDR2: SGHDN and FVKESK. This CDR3 is CASSHGASGAFYEQYF. The CDR3 coding sequence is TGTGCCAGCAGCCACGGGGCGAGCGGGGCCTTCTACGAGCAGTACTTC.

The V gene is TRBV28, the J gene TRBJ1-2, with no clear D. Per the germline V gene, CDR1 is MDHEN and CDR2 is SYDVKM. The ends were cut back, 7 bases at V and 8 bases at J, with 20 bases in the middle. The CDR3 is made up of 14 amino acids. The CDR3 loop reads CASIQGVSPKGYTF. The CDR3, as DNA: TGTGCCAGCATTCAAGGTGTCTCCCCGAAGGGCTACACCTTC.

The chain uses TRBV10-3 and TRBJ2-1; 7 bases are a match to TRBD1. CDR1 is ENHRY and CDR2 is SYGVKD in the germline V gene. The J segment lost 9 bases and the V segment lost 0 bases, leaving 17 bases of the junction unmatched. The length of the CDR3 is 18 residues. CDR3 residues: CAISESNNPGQQASEQFF. DNA for the CDR3: TGTGCCATCAGTGAGTCAAATAACCCGGGACAGCAAGCTTCTGAGCAGTTCTTC.

On this clone: No DNA is shown, since the ends of the CDR3 on it are uncertain; the CDR3 is the one TCRdb lists. The V gene is TRBV7-4, the J gene TRBJ1-4. The CDR3 extends over 17 residues, inclusive of both ends. Germline lookup yields CDR1 SGHVT and CDR2 SQSDAQ. The CDR3 loop is CASSSSGWDATNEKLFF.